Below, 9 T cell receptor beta chains from the same sample are listed, as sequenced in a study of regulatory T cells in long-lasting Graves disease. Stated time point: persistent/refractory GD, antithyroid drugs over 5 years with positive TRAb. After RNA was extracted from PBMCs, the TCR library was made from it. In building TCR beta libraries, iRepertoire HTBI primers were used together with Arm-PCR of CDR3 regions. TCRdb called the multiplex PCR reads again in MiXCR, with one record for every CDR3 protein. The repertoire holds approximately 380,000 distinct CDR3 sequences, with roughly 20% as singletons. Source: peripheral blood mononuclear cells (PBMCs), taken when the disease was refractory, from a patient treated with antithyroid drugs. The receptors shown here come from a female donor with Graves disease.

The table lists this clonotype with many counts. V is TRBV28 and J is TRBJ1-1, with D possibly matching TRBD1 (5 bases). The V and J ends lost 6 bases and 11 bases respectively, with 16 bases between them. Germline lookup yields CDR1 MDHEN and CDR2 SYDVKM. This CDR3 is 12 amino acids long. The CDR3 coding sequence is TGTGCCAGCAGAGACAGACCTTCTCGGGCTTTCTTT. Its translation is CASRDRPSRAFF.

This clonotype was counted only a few times. This chain joins TRBV20-1 and TRBJ1-1, with TRBD1 identical over 7 bases. V was pared by 5 bases and J by 8 bases, with 17 bases of the junction left unmatched. Germline CDR1 DFQATT, CDR2 SNEGSKA (reference sequence). The CDR3 sequence is 15 residues long. CDR3 amino acids: CSALSGQILLGEAFF. In DNA form, the CDR3 reads TGCAGTGCTCTTTCGGGACAGATCCTTCTGGGGGAAGCTTTCTTT.

In its sample, this clonotype was seen many times. CDR3 DNA sequence: TGTGCCAGCAGTCGGGACTCCGGGACCGAAGCTTTCTTT. Amino acids: CASSRDSGTEAFF. The chain has TRBV6-2 or TRBV6-3 and TRBJ1-1; D perhaps matches TRBD1 (5 bases). The ends were cut back, 5 bases at V and 8 bases at J, with 15 bases in the middle. Germline V lookup: CDR1 MNHEY, CDR2 SVGEGT. There are 13 residues in the CDR3.

The chain combines TRBV20-1 with TRBJ2-4; 7 bases fit TRBD2. Looked up from germline, CDR1 is DFQATT and CDR2 is SNEGSKA (reference sequence). CDR3 size: 17 residues. The ends lost 0 bases at V and 0 bases at J; junction bases unmatched: 8. The CDR3 here is CSARDTPGGVAKNIQYF. CDR3 DNA: TGCAGTGCTAGAGACACACCGGGAGGAGTAGCCAAAAACATTCAGTACTTC.

This clonotype was seen repeatedly, ten times or more. This chain uses TRBV6-1 with TRBJ1-4; D is ambiguous. Trimming took 5 bases from V and 6 from J, leaving 13 bases between them. CDR1 and CDR2 from the germline V gene are MNHNS and SASEGT. This CDR3 has 14 amino acids. The CDR3 DNA reads as TGTGCCAGCAGTACTGAGGGCGCTTATGAAAAACTGTTTTTT. Its protein is CASSTEGAYEKLFF.

J is TRBJ1-2 and V is TRBV25-1; the D is unclear. CDR3 length equals 12 residues. The V and J ends lost 7 bases and 7 bases respectively, with 13 bases between them. Germline V gene data show CDR1 as MGHDK and CDR2 as SYGVNS. CDR3 sequence: CASKTDISGYTF. CDR3 coding DNA: TGTGCCAGCAAAACCGACATCTCTGGCTACACCTTC.

This clonotype came up many times. V is TRBV28 and J is TRBJ1-2; no clear D. This CDR3 is 14 amino acids long. The V gene lost 7 bases and the J gene lost 4 bases, with 16 bases spanning the gap. The germline V gene encodes CDR1 MDHEN and CDR2 SYDVKM. For the CDR3, the DNA is TGTGCCAGCACTCCAGACGTTATTAGCTATGGCTACACCTTC. It encodes CASTPDVISYGYTF.

This clonotype was detected ten times or more. This rearrangement joins TRBV20-1 to TRBJ2-2; tentatively, D is TRBD2 (5 bases). This CDR3 contains 16 residues. V was cut by 6 bases and J by 0 bases, with 17 bases left in between. Per germline, CDR1 DFQATT and CDR2 SNEGSKA (reference sequence). The CDR3 nucleotides are TGCAGTGCCCTGGCGTACGGGGTAACGAACACCGGGGAGCTGTTTTTT. It yields the protein CSALAYGVTNTGELFF.

V is TRBV20-1 and J is TRBJ1-5, with D perhaps TRBD1 (6 bases). The CDR3 sequence is 13 residues long. With 2 bases removed from V and 7 bases from J, the gap between germline ends came to 12 bases. CDR1 is DFQATT and CDR2 is SNEGSKA in the germline V gene (reference sequence). CDR3 bases: TGCAGTGCTAGAATGAAGGGGGAACAGCCCCAGCATTTT. This codes for CSARMKGEQPQHF.